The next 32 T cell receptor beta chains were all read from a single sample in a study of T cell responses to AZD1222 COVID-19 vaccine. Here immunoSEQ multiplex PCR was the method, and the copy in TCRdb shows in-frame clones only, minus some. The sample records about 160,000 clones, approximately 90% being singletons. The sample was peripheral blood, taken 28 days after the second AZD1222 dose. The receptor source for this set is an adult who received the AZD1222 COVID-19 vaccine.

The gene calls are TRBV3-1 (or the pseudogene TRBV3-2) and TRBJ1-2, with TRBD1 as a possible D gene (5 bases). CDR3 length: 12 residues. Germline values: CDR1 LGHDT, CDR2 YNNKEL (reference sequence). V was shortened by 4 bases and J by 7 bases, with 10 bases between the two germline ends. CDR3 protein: CASSPDSGGYTF. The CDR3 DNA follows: TGTGCCAGCAGCCCCGACAGTGGTGGCTACACCTTC.

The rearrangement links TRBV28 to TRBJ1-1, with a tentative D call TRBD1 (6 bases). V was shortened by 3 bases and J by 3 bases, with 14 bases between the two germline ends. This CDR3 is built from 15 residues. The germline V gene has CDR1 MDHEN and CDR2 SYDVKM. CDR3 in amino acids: CASSLANRVYTEAFF. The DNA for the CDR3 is TGTGCCAGCAGTTTGGCAAACAGGGTATACACTGAAGCTTTCTTT.

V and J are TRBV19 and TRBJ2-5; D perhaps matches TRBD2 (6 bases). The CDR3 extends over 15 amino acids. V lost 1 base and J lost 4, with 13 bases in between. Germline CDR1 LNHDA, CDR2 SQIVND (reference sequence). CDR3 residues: CASSIVGGSPETQYF. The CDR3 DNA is TGTGCCAGTAGTATAGTCGGGGGTAGTCCAGAGACCCAGTACTTC.

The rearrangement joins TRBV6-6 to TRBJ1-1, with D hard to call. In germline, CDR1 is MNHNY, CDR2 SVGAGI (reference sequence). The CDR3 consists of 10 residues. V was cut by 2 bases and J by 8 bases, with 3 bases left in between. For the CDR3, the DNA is TGTGCCAGCAGTTACCCAGAAGCTTTCTTT. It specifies CASSYPEAFF.

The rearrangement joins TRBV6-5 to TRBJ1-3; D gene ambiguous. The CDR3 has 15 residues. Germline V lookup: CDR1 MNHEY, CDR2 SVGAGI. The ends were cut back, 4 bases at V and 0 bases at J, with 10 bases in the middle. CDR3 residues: CASSSPSLSGNTIYF. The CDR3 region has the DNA TGTGCCAGCAGTTCCCCCTCGCTCTCTGGAAACACCATATATTTT.

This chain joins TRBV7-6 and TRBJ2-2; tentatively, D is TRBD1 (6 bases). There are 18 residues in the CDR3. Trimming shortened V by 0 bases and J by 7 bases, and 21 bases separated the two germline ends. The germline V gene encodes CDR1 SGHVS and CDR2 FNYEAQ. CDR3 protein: CASSLAGLVSGDDGELFF. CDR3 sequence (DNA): TGTGCCAGCAGCTTAGCGGGGTTAGTTTCAGGGGACGACGGGGAGCTGTTTTTT.

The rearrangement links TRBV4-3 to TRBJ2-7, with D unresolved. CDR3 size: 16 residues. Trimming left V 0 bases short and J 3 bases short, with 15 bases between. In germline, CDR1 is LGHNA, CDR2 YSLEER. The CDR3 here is CASSQDGGQVYYEQYF. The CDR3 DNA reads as TGCGCCAGCAGCCAAGATGGTGGGCAGGTATACTACGAGCAGTACTTC.

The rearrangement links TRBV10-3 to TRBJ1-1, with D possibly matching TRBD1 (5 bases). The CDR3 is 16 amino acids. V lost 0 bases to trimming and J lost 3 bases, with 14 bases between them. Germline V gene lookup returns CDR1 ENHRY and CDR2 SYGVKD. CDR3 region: CAISESREGRDTEAFF. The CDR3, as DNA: TGTGCCATCAGTGAGTCTAGGGAGGGGCGGGACACTGAAGCTTTCTTT.

For the CDR3, the DNA is TGTGCCAGTAGTATCAGGGGCCCTGGGGCCAACGTCCTGACTTTC. Protein: CASSIRGPGANVLTF. This rearrangement joins TRBV19 to TRBJ2-6, with a possible D match to TRBD1 (6 bases). The ends were cut back, 3 bases at V and 2 bases at J, with 8 bases in the middle. Germline V gene data show CDR1 as LNHDA and CDR2 as SQIVND (reference sequence). This CDR3 has 15 residues. Full variable domain (missing parts from reference TRBV19 and TRBJ2-6): DGGITQSPKYLFRKEGQNVTLSCEQNLNHDAMYWYRQDPGQGLRLIYYSQIVNDFQKGDIAEGYSVSREKKESFPLTVTSAQKNPTAFYLCASSIRGPGANVLTFGAGSRLTVL.

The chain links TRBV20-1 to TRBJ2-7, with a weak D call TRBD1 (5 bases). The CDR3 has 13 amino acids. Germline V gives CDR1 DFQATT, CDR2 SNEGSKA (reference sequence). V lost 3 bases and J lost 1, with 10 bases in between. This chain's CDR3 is CSASRQISYEQYF. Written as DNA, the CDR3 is TGCAGTGCTAGTAGACAGATATCCTACGAGCAGTACTTC.

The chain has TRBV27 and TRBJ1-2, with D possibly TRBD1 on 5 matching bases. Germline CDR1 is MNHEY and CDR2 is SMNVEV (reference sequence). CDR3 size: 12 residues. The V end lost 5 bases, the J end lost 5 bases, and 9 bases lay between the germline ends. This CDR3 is CASSAGSYGYTF. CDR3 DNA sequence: TGTGCCAGCAGTGCAGGGAGTTATGGCTACACCTTC.

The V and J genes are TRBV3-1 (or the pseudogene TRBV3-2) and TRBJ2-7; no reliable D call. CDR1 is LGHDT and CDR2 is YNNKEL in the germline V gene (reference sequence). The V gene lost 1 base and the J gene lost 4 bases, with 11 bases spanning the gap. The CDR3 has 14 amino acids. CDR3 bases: TGTGCCAGCAGCCAAGTCTCCGACGGTTACGAGCAGTACTTC. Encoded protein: CASSQVSDGYEQYF.

CDR3 region: CASSDSGTSGGEQFF. The CDR3 DNA sequence: TGTGCCAGCAGTGACTCTGGGACTAGCGGGGGGGAGCAGTTCTTC. The rearrangement links TRBV6-4 to TRBJ2-1, with TRBD2 matching over 15 bases. The length of the CDR3 is 15 residues. Germline-derived CDR1 and CDR2 are MRHNA and SNTAGT. Trimming cost V 0 bases and J 10 bases; bases outside gene matches: 1.

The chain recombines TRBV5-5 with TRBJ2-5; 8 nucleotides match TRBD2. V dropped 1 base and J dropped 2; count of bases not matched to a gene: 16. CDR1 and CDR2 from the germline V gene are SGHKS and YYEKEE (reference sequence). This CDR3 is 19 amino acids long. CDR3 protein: CASSLSGSFPTYLQETQYF. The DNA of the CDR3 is TGTGCCAGCAGCTTGAGCGGGAGCTTCCCAACGTACCTTCAAGAGACCCAGTACTTC.

CDR3 region: CASGYDRAGYTF. The CDR3 bases are TGTGCTAGTGGTTACGACCGGGCAGGCTACACCTTC. V and J are TRBV12-5 and TRBJ1-2; D gene uncertain. Germline CDR1 and CDR2: LGHNT and FRNRAP. The V end lost 4 bases, the J end lost 8 bases, and 11 bases lay between the germline ends. The length of the CDR3 is 12 residues.

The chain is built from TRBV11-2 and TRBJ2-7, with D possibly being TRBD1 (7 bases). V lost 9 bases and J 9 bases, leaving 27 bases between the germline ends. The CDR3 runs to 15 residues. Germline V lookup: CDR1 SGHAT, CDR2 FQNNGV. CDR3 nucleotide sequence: TGTGCCAGTTTGGGGGGACAGCCTCCTTTTGCGGGGCAGTACTTC. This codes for CASLGGQPPFAGQYF. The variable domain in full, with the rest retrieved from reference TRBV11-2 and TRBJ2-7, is EAGVAQSPRYKIIEKRQSVAFWCNPISGHATLYWYQQILGQGPKLLIQFQNNGVVDDSQLPKDRFSAERLKGVDSTLKIQPAKLEDSAVYLCASLGGQPPFAGQYFGPGTRLTVT.

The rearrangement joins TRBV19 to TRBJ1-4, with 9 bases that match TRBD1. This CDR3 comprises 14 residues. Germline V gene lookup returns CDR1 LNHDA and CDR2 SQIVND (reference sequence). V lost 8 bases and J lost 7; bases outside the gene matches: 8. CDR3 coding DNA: TGTGCCAGTGGAAAAGGACAGGGGTCTGAAAAACTGTTTTTT. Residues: CASGKGQGSEKLFF. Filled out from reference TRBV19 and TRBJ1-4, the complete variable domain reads DGGITQSPKYLFRKEGQNVTLSCEQNLNHDAMYWYRQDPGQGLRLIYYSQIVNDFQKGDIAEGYSVSREKKESFPLTVTSAQKNPTAFYLCASGKGQGSEKLFFGSGTQLSVL.

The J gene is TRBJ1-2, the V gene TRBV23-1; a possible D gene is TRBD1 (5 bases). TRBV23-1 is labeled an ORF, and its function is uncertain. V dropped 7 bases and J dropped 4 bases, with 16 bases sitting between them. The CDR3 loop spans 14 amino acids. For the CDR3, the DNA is TGCGCCAGCATCCCGTTCAGGGCGGCCTATGGCTACACCTTC. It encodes CASIPFRAAYGYTF.

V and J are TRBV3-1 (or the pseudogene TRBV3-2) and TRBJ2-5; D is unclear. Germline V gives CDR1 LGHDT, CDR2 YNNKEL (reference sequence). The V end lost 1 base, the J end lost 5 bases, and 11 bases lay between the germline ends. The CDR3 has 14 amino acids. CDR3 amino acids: CASSQGASWETQYF. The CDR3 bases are TGTGCCAGCAGCCAAGGGGCTAGTTGGGAGACCCAGTACTTC.

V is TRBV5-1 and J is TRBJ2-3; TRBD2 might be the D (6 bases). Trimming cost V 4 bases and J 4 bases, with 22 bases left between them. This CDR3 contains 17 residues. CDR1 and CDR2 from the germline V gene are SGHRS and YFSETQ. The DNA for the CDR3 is TGCGCCAGCAGCGGGGACTCTTCCGCCCATGGGCCAGATACGCAGTATTTT. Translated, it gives CASSGDSSAHGPDTQYF. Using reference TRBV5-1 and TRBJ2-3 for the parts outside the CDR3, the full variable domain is KAGVTQTPRYLIKTRGQQVTLSCSPISGHRSVSWYQQTPGQGLQFLFEYFSETQRNKGNFPGRFSGRQFSNSRSEMNVSTLELGDSALYLCASSGDSSAHGPDTQYFGPGTRLTVL.

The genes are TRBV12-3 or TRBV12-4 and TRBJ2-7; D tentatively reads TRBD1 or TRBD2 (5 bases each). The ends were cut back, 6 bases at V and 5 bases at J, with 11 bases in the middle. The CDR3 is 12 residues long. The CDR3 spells CASSPRGDEQYF. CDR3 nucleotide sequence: TGTGCCAGCAGCCCCAGAGGGGACGAGCAGTACTTC.

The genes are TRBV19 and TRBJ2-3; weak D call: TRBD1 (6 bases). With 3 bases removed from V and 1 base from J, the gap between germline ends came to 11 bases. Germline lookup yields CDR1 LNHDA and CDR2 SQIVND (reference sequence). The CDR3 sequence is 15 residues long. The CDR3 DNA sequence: TGTGCCAGTAGTATTTTGGGGGCGGGCACAGATACGCAGTATTTT. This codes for CASSILGAGTDTQYF.

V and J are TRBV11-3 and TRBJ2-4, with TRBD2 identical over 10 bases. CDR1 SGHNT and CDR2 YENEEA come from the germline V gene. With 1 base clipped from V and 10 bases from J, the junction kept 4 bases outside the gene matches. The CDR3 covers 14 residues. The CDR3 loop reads CASSLGGTSEIQYF. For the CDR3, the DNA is TGTGCCAGCAGCTTAGGCGGGACTAGCGAGATTCAGTACTTC.

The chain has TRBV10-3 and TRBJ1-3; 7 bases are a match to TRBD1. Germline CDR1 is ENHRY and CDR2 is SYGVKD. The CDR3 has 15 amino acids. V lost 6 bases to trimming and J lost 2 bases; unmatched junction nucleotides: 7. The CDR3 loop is CAIRDTRGPGNTIYF. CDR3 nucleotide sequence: TGTGCCATCAGAGACACTAGGGGGCCTGGAAACACCATATATTTT.

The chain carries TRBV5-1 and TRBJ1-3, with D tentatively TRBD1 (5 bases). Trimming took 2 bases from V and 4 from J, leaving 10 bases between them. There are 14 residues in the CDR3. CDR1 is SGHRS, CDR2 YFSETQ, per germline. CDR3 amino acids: CASSLGQTGNTIYF. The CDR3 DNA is TGCGCCAGCAGCTTAGGACAAACCGGAAACACCATATATTTT.

The CDR3 region is CASSSRYRESDEKLFF. CDR3 DNA: TGTGCCAGCAGCTCCCGATACAGGGAGAGCGATGAAAAACTGTTTTTT. The chain couples TRBV11-3 to TRBJ1-4; TRBD1 might be the D (6 bases). Germline CDR1 reads SGHNT; CDR2 reads YENEEA. This CDR3 has 16 amino acids. The V and J ends lost 4 bases and 6 bases respectively, with 18 bases between them.

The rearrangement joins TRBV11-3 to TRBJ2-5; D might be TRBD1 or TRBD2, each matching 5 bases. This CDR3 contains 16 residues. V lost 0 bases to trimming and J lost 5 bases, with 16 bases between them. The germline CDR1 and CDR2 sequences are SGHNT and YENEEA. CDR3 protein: CASSLDTSMGEETQYF. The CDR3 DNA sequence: TGTGCCAGCAGCTTAGATACGTCTATGGGGGAGGAGACCCAGTACTTC.

The DNA of the CDR3 is TGCAGCGTTGATGGGTATGCAGAAGGCCGTTCCTACGAGCAGTACTTC. This codes for CSVDGYAEGRSYEQYF. The V gene is TRBV29-1, the J gene TRBJ2-7; D remains ambiguous. Germline-derived CDR1 and CDR2 are SQVTM and ANQGSEA. There are 16 residues in the CDR3. Trimming removed 3 bases from V and 1 base from J, with 19 bases in between.

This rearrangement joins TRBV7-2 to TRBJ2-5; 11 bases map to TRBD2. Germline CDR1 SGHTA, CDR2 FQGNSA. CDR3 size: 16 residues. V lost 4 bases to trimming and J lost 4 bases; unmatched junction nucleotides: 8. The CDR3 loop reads CASSSLTSGAGETQYF. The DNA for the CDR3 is TGTGCCAGCAGCTCGCTGACTAGCGGGGCGGGAGAGACCCAGTACTTC.

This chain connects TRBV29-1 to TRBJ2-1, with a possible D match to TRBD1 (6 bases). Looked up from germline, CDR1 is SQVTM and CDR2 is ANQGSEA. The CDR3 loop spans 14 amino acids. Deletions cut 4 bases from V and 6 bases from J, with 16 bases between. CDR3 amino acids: CSVGVGAIFNEQFF. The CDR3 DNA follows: TGCAGCGTTGGCGTGGGGGCGATTTTCAATGAGCAGTTCTTC.

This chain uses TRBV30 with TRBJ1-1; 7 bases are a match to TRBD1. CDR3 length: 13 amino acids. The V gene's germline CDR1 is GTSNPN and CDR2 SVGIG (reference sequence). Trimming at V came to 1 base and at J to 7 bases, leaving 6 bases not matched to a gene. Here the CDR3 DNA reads TGTGCCTGGAGTGGGGGCCGGGACAGTGAAGCTTTCTTT. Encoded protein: CAWSGGRDSEAFF. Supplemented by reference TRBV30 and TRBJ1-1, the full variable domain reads SQTIHQWPATLVQPVGSPLSLECTVEGTSNPNLYWYRQAAGRGLQLLFYSVGIGQISSEVPQNLSASRPQDRQFILSSKKLLLSDSGFYLCAWSGGRDSEAFFGQGTRLTVV.

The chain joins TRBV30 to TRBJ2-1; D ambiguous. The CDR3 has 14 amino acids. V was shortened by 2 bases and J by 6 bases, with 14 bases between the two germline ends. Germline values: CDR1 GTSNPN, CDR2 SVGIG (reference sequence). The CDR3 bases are TGTGCCTGGAGTTGGCAGCGACCCATCAATGAGCAGTTCTTC. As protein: CAWSWQRPINEQFF. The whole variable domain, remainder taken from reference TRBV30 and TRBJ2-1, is SQTIHQWPATLVQPVGSPLSLECTVEGTSNPNLYWYRQAAGRGLQLLFYSVGIGQISSEVPQNLSASRPQDRQFILSSKKLLLSDSGFYLCAWSWQRPINEQFFGPGTRLTVL.